The sequence of this TCR beta chain was determined in a study of post-analysis software for immune sequencing data. Carried by the TCR beta cDNA libraries were unique molecular identifiers. T cells numbering about 0.85 to 11 million yielded some 480,000 cDNA molecules. TCRdb recomputed calls from the PCR reads with MiXCR, one row per CDR3 protein. This sample has about 620,000 distinct CDR3 sequences, with 44% found just once. The study's findings and limits: With TRBV5-6, TRBV5-1 and TRBV20-1 included, about five TRBV segments were more frequent in patients than in controls. Samples made in the same batch grouped tightly together by F measure. The normalized Chao1 diversity of multiple sclerosis patients was significantly lower than that of controls.

The germline CDR1 and CDR2 sequences are DFQATT and SNEGSKA (reference sequence). The CDR3 sequence is 14 residues long. With respect to this clonotype: Its antigen is unknown.

Sequencing was carried out using blood. This receptor was taken from a girl aged 5-17 years with multiple sclerosis. The genes are TRBV20-1 and TRBJ2-3, with no clear D. The CDR3 region is CSLLVPRRTDTQYF. In nucleotides, the CDR3 is TGCAGCCTGTTGGTTCCTCGCCGCACAGATACGCAGTATTTT.